This is a list of T cell receptor beta chains from one sample in a study of shared T cell receptors in the human thymus. The method was immunoSEQ multiplex PCR; TCRdb's version includes in-frame clones alone and lacks a portion of them. The sample includes around 340,000 clones, more than 85% seen only once; the top ten take about 0.02%. Sequenced input: thymocytes. The receptors shown here come from a human donor. The CDR3 runs from the conserved cysteine through the conserved F or W. D genes are given only for firm matches. Where a row states a size, it is once, few, many or the class of an expanded clone; other rows omit it.

V: TRBV27
J: TRBJ2-2
size: -
D: -
CDR3: CASSIFWDPGELFF
DNA: TGTGCCAGCAGTATTTTTTGGGATCCCGGGGAGCTGTTTTTT

V: TRBV4-1
J: TRBJ1-1
size: -
D: -
CDR3: CASSQDIYFTEAFF
DNA: TGCGCCAGCAGCCAAGATATATACTTCACTGAAGCTTTCTTT

V: TRBV9
J: TRBJ1-2
size: -
D: -
CDR3: CASSVGSGAPYGYTF
DNA: TGTGCCAGCAGCGTAGGTTCGGGGGCCCCCTATGGCTACACCTTC

V: TRBV5-6
J: TRBJ2-3
size: once
D: TRBD1
CDR3: CASSRTWDRGARSITQYF
DNA: TGTGCCAGCAGCCGAACCTGGGACAGGGGGGCGAGAAGTATAACGCAGTATTTT

V: TRBV5-6
J: TRBJ2-7
size: -
D: TRBD1
CDR3: CASSLPGGDEQYF
DNA: TGTGCCAGCAGCTTGCCAGGGGGCGACGAGCAGTACTTC

V: TRBV6-4
J: TRBJ1-1
size: -
D: -
CDR3: CASSAESHHTEAFF
DNA: TGTGCCAGCAGTGCTGAGAGTCACCACACTGAAGCTTTCTTT

V: TRBV14
J: TRBJ2-7
size: -
D: TRBD2
CDR3: CASSQTSGRPYEQYF
DNA: TGTGCCAGCAGCCAGACTAGCGGGAGGCCCTACGAGCAGTACTTC

V: TRBV5-6
J: TRBJ2-3
size: -
D: TRBD2
CDR3: CASSLALAGGSDTQYF
DNA: TGTGCCAGCAGCTTGGCCCTAGCGGGAGGCTCAGATACGCAGTATTTT

V: TRBV14
J: TRBJ2-5
size: -
D: -
CDR3: CASSQPGAQETQYF
DNA: TGTGCCAGCAGCCAACCCGGGGCCCAAGAGACCCAGTACTTC

V: TRBV27
J: TRBJ2-1
size: -
D: TRBD2
CDR3: CASGGTSGEVEQFF
DNA: TGTGCCAGCGGGGGGACTAGCGGGGAGGTGGAGCAGTTCTTC